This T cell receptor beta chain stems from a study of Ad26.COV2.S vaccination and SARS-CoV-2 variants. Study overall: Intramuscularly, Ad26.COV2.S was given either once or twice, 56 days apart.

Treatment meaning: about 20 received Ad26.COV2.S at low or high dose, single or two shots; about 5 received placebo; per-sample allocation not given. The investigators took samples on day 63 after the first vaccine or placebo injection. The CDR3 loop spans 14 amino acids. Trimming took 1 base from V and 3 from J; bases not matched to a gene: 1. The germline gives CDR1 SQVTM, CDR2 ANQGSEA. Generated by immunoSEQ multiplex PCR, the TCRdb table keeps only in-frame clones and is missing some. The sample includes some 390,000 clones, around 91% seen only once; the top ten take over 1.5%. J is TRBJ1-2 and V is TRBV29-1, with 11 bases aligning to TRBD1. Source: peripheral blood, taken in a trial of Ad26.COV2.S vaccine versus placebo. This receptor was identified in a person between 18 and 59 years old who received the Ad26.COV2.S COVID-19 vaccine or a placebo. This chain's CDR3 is CSVEGDRGDYGYTF. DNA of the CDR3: TGCAGCGTTGAAGGGGACAGGGGGGACTATGGCTACACCTTC. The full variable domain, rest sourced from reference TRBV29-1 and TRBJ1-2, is SAVISQKPSRDICQRGTSLTIQCQVDSQVTMMFWYRQQPGQSLTLIATANQGSEATYESGFVIDKFPISRPNLTFSTLTVSNMSPEDSSIYLCSVEGDRGDYGYTFGSGTRLTVV.